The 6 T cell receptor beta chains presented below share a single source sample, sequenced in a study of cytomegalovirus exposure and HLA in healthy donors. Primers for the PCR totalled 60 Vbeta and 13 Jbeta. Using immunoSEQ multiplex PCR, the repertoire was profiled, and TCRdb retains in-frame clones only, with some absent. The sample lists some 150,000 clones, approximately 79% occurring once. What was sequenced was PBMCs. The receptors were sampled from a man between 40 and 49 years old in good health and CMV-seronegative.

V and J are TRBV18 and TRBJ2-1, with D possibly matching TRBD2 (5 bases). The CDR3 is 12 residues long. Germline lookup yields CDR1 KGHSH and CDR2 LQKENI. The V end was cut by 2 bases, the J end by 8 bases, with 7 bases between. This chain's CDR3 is CASSPNGDEQFF. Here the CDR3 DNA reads TGTGCCAGCTCACCAAACGGGGATGAGCAGTTCTTC.

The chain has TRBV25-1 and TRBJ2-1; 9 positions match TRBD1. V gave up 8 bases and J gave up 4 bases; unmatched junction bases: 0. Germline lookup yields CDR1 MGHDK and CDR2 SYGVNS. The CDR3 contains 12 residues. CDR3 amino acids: CASGTGYNEQFF. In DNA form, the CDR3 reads TGTGCCAGCGGGACAGGGTACAATGAGCAGTTCTTC. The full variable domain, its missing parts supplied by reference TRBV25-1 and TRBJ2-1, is EADIYQTPRYLVIGTGKKITLECSQTMGHDKMYWYQQDPGMELHLIHYSYGVNSTEKGDLSSESTVSRIRTEHFPLTLESARPSHTSQYLCASGTGYNEQFFGPGTRLTVL.

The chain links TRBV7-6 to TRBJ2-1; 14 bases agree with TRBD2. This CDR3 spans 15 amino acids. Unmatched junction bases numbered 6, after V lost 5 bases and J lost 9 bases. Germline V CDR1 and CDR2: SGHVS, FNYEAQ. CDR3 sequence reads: CASSETGTSGSEQFF. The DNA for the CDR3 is TGTGCCAGCAGCGAAACCGGGACTAGCGGGAGTGAGCAGTTCTTC.

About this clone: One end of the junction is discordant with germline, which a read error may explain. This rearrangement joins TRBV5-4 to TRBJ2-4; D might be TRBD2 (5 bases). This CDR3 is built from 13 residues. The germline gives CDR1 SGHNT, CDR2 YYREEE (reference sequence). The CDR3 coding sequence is TGTGCCAGCAGCTTGCTAGCCAAAAACAGTCAGTACTTC. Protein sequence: CASSLLAKNSQYF.

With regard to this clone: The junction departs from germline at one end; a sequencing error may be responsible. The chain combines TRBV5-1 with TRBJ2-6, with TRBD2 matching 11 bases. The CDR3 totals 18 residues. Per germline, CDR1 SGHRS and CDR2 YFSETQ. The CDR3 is CASSLVLAGARGANGLTF. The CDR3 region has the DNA TGCGCCAGCAGCTTGGTACTAGCGGGAGCTCGCGGGGCCAACGGCCTGACTTTC.

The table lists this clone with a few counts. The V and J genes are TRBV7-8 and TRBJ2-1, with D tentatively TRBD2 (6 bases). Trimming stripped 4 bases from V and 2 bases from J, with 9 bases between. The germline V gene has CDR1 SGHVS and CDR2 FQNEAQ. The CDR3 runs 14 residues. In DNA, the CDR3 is TGTGCCAGCAGCTCGGGACTTCCCTACAATGAGCAGTTCTTC. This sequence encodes CASSSGLPYNEQFF.